This T cell receptor (beta chain) was identified in a study of blood T cell repertoires in COVID-19 (dated by TCRdb to the early 2020s). Concerning the study at large: Samples from collaborators originated in the United States, Italy and Spain and spanned both the acute and convalescent phases of COVID-19. A de-identified subject ID, COVID-19 status, age in years and sex were almost always included in the sample metadata. HLA class I and class II types, where available, came from metadata supplied by the sample provider rather than from assay-based typing. The material from the prospective study consisted of cDNA or gDNA derived from T cells, B-cell-depleted T cells, or PBMCs. The dataset comprised deeply sampled blood TCRbeta repertoires from subjects exposed to, actively infected with, or recovered from COVID-19. The samples were drawn from two sources: the first 160 participants of the ongoing ImmuneRACE study, and approximately 1,300 subjects contributed by 6 global collaborators. A freely available public database, intended as a resource for researchers studying the immune response to SARS-CoV-2, is where the repertoires were released. Overall results and qualifications from the work: The amount of clinical and demographic metadata varied by source and participant and was provided uncurated.

Collaborating institutions collected whole blood in K2EDTA tubes following their own protocols. For TCRbeta analysis, collaborators shipped samples as frozen whole blood, isolated PBMCs, or DNA extracted from either of those sample types. V is cut by 1 base and J by 6 bases, and the space between the germline ends is 11 bases. The germline V gene gives CDR1 as LGHNT and CDR2 as FRNRAP. The cysteine opens and the phenylalanine closes a CDR3 of 14 amino acids. The retained sequence is limited to the CDR3, 42 bases, with the frame set at the first base. TCRbeta CDR3 regions were amplified from genomic DNA by means of the immunoSEQ Assay, a bias-controlled multiplex PCR. From the authors' description of their analysis: Within the assay, amplification of reference gene primers was used to estimate how many nucleated cells each sample contained. To quantify the absolute abundance of each unique TCRbeta CDR3 rearrangement, sequence reads were collapsed and filtered. Productive Simpson clonality was computed per sample as the square root of Simpson's diversity index over productive rearrangements. The immuneACCESS repertoire file appears here via TCRdb, limited to in-frame rearrangements. These files lack a portion of the clones; in checked studies, under half of the deficit traces to unresolved V genes, and the cause of the others is not known. V and J calls and clone size are as listed in that table; D and trimming were resolved from the DNA. In all, the sample holds about 210,000 clones, and around 80% of those were seen once. Jointly, the top ten make up approximately 10% of the sample.

On this clone itself: Its antigen remains unidentified. No base qualities exist here, and no much larger clone lies one base off it.

Material: peripheral blood. The sequence was collected from a man aged 45-65 years with active or convalescent COVID-19. Recombination joined TRBV12-5 with TRBJ2-3, with a tentative D gene TRBD2 over 6 matching bases. This receptor carries the CDR3 CASGLGQRGDTQYF. The nucleotides read TGTGCTAGTGGTTTGGGCCAACGGGGGGATACGCAGTATTTT.